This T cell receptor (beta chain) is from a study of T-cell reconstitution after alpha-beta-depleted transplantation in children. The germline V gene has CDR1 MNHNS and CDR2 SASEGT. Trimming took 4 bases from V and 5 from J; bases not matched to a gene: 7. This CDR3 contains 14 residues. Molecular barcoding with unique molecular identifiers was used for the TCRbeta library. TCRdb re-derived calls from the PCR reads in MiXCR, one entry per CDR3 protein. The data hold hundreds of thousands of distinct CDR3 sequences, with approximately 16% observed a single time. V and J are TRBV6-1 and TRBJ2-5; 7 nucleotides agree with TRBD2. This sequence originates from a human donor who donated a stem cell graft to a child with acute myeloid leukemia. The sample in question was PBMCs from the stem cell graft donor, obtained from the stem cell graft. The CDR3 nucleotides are TGTGCCAGCAGTGTCGAGTTCGGGGGGGAGACCCAGTACTTC. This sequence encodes CASSVEFGGETQYF.